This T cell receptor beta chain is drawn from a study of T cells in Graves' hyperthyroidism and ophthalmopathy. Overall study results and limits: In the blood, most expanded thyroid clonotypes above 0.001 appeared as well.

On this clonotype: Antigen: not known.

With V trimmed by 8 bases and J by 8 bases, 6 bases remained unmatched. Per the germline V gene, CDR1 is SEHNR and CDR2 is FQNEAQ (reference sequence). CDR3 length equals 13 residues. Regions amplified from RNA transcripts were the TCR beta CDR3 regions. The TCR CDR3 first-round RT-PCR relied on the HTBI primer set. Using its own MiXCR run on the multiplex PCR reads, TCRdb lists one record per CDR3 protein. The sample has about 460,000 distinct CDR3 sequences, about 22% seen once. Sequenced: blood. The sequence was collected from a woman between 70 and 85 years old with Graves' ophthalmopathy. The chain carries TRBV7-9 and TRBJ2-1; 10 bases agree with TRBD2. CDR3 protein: CASLAGAMDEQFF. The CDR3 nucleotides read TGTGCCAGCCTAGCGGGAGCAATGGATGAGCAGTTCTTC.